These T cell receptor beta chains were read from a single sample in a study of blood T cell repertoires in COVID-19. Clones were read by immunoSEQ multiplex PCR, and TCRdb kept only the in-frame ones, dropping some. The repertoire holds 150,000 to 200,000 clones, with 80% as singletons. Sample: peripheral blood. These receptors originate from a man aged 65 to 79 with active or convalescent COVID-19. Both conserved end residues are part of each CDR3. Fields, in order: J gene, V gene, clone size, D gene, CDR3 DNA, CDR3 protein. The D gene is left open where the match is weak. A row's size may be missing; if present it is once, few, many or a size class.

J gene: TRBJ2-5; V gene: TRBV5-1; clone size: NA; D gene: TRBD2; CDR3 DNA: TGCGCCAGCAGCTTAATTCCGGGACTAGCGGAAGAGACCCAGTACTTC; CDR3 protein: CASSLIPGLAEETQYF
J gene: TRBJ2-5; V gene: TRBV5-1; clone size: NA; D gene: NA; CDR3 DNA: TGCGCCAGCAGCTTGGATTCTACAGCCCAAGAGACCCAGTACTTC; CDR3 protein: CASSLDSTAQETQYF
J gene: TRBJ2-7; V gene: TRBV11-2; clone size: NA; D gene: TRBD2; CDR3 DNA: TGTGCCAGCAGCTTAGATGGACTAGCGGGAGTAGTATCCTACGAGCAGTACTTC; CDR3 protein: CASSLDGLAGVVSYEQYF
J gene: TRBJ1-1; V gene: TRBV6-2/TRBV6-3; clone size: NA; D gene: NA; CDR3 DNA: TGTGCCAGCAGTCGACAGGCAGGCGTGCAAGCTTTCTTT; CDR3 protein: CASSRQAGVQAFF
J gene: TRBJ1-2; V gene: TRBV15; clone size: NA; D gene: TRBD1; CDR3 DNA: TGTGCCACCAGAGCGAACGACAGGGGTCTTCTCCATGGCTACACCTTC; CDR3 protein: CATRANDRGLLHGYTF
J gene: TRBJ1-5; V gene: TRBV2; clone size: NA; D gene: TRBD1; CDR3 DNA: TGTGCCAGCAAGACAGGGCCGGCGGGTGGCAATCAGCCCCAGCATTTT; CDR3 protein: CASKTGPAGGNQPQHF
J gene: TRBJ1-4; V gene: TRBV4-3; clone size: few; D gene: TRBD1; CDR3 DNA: TGCGCCAGCAGCCAGACCTTTCGACAGGGCTCTAATGAAAAACTGTTTTTT; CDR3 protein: CASSQTFRQGSNEKLFF
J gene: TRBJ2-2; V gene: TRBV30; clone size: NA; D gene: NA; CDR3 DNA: TGTGCCTGGAGTGTAGAGGGCACCGGGGAGCTGTTTTTT; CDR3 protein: CAWSVEGTGELFF
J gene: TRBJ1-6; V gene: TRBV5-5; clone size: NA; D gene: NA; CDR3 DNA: TGTGCCAGCAGCTTGCAGGGCATAGGTTCACCCCTCCACTTT; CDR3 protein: CASSLQGIGSPLHF
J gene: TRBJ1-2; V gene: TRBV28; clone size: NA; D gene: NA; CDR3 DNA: TGTGCCAGCAGGGATCCGAGCGTACCGGTCCCTGGCTACACCTTC; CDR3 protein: CASRDPSVPVPGYTF
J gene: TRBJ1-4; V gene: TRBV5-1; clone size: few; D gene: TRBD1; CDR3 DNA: TGCGCCAGCAGTCAAGGACAGGGGAAAGAAAAACTGTTTTTT; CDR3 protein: CASSQGQGKEKLFF
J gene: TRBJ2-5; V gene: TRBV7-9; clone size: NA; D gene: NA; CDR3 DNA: TGTGCCAGCAGCTTTGAGAGTAGCGGGACCCAGTACTTC; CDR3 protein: CASSFESSGTQYF
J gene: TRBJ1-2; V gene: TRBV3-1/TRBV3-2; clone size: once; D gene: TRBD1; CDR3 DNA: TGTGCCAGCAGCCAGGGCCGACAGGGGGGCGGCTACACCTTC; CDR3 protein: CASSQGRQGGGYTF
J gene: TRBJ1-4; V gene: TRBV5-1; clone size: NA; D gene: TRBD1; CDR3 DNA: TGCGCCAGCACTCCTTTGGGACAGGCAGGAGAAAAACTGTTTTTT; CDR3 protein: CASTPLGQAGEKLFF
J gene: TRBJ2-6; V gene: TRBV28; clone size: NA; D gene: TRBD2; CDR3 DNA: TGTGCCAGCAGTCCCGGGGGGAGAGGGGCCAACGTCCTGACTTTC; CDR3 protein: CASSPGGRGANVLTF
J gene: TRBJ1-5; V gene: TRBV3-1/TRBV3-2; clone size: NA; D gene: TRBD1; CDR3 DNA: TGTGCCAGCAGCCAAGGGACAGGGTTTCAGCCCCAGCATTTT; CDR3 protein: CASSQGTGFQPQHF
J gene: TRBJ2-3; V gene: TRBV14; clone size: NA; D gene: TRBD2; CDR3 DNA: TGTGCCAGCAGCCTAGATAGCGGGATCCGCACAGATACGCAGTATTTT; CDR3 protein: CASSLDSGIRTDTQYF
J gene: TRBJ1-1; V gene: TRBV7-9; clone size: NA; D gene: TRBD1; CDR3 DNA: TGTGCCAGCAGCCCGGGACAGGGTGCTACTGAAGCTTTCTTT; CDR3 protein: CASSPGQGATEAFF
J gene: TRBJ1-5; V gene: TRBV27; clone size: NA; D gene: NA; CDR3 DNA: TGTGCCAGCAGTGGAGGAGTCAATCAGCCCCAGCATTTT; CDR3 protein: CASSGGVNQPQHF
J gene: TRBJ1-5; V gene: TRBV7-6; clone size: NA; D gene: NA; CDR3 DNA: TGTGCCAGCAGCAGAGATAGGGGTCAGCCCCAGCATTTT; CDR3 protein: CASSRDRGQPQHF
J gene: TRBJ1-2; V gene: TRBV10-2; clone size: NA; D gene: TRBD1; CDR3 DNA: TGCGCCAGCAGCCTTGGACAGGGGGATGGCTACACCTTC; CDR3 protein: CASSLGQGDGYTF
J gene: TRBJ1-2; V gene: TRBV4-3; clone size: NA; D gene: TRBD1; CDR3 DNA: TGCGCCAGCAGCCAAGAGCTGGGACAGGGAATCTACACCTTC; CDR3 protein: CASSQELGQGIYTF
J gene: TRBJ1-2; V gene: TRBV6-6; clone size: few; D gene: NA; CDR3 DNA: TGTGCCAGCACCAGAGACTTAAACAGGGACGGCTACACCTTC; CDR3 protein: CASTRDLNRDGYTF
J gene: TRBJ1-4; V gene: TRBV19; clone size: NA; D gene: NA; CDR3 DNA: TGTGCCAGTAGTATGTCAGGGGTGAGCGGTAATGAAAAACTGTTTTTT; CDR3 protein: CASSMSGVSGNEKLFF